The sequence of this TCR beta chain was determined in a study of CD8 T cells in Susac syndrome. Broader study findings: Only a relatively small number of individuals were included in the TCR sequencing and HLA analysis.

About this clonotype: The antigen is unknown.

CDR1 SGHRS and CDR2 YFSETQ come from the germline V gene. Trimming took off 0 bases at V and 3 bases at J, with 7 bases between the two ends. There are 13 residues in the CDR3. Sequencing of TCR beta covered CD8+ and CD4+ T cells obtained from blood. Reverse transcription used about 0.5 to 1 ug RNA and random hexamers. TCR beta CDR3 was amplified by immunoSEQ covering 54 Vbeta and 13 Jbeta. TCRdb recomputed calls from the immunoSEQ multiplex PCR reads with MiXCR, one row per CDR3 protein. The table shows hundreds of thousands of distinct CDR3 sequences, with about 94% occurring only once. Sequencing was carried out using CD4+ T cells from PBMCs. The receptor was isolated from a human donor with Susac syndrome. The gene calls are TRBV5-1 and TRBJ2-7, with unresolved D. For the CDR3, the DNA is TGCGCCAGCAGCTTGGAGGGTTACTACGAGCAGTACTTC. As protein: CASSLEGYYEQYF.